Presented here are 2 T cell receptor beta chains from one specimen sequenced in a study of tissue T cells after allogeneic stem cell transplantation. Profiled with immunoSEQ multiplex PCR; TCRdb holds only in-frame clones, not every one. This sample has 6,500 to 9,000 clones, with under 55% found just once. Time point: mouse harvest day 7 after allogeneic transplant. The graft held 10^6 splenic CD5+ T cells and 10^7 T-cell-depleted bone marrow cells. Specimen: skin. The receptors shown here come from a female BALB/c mouse given C57BL/6 T cells with graft-versus-host disease after an allogeneic hematopoietic cell transplant.

This clone was detected a few times. Gene labels here are mouse ones. The sequenced part of the CDR3 DNA is TGTGCCAGCAGTCCGGGACAGGGGAAAGACACCCAGTAC. Translating gives CASSPGQGKDTQY. The full-length CDR3 reads as CASSPGQGKDTQYF. This chain links TRBV26 with TRBJ2-5; 10 nucleotides line up with TRBD1. Read sequence stops 1 residue before the CDR3 end, and the germline J gene provides the missing end. This CDR3 region has 14 residues. CDR1 and CDR2 (germline): KGHPV, FQNQEV (reference sequence). V lost 4 bases to trimming and J lost 4 bases; unmatched junction nucleotides: 2.

Of note for this clone: All gene names here are mouse names. The CDR3 end lies 1 residue beyond the end of the read and is filled in from the germline J gene. This chain uses TRBV26 with TRBJ2-7; D not resolved. CDR1 is KGHPV, CDR2 FQNQEV, per germline (reference sequence). The CDR3 contains 13 residues. V was trimmed by 9 bases and J by 0 bases, leaving 12 bases between them. CDR3 in amino acids: CASRGPSSYEQYF. The sequenced part of the CDR3 DNA is TGTGCCAGTCGAGGGCCAAGCTCCTATGAACAGTAC.